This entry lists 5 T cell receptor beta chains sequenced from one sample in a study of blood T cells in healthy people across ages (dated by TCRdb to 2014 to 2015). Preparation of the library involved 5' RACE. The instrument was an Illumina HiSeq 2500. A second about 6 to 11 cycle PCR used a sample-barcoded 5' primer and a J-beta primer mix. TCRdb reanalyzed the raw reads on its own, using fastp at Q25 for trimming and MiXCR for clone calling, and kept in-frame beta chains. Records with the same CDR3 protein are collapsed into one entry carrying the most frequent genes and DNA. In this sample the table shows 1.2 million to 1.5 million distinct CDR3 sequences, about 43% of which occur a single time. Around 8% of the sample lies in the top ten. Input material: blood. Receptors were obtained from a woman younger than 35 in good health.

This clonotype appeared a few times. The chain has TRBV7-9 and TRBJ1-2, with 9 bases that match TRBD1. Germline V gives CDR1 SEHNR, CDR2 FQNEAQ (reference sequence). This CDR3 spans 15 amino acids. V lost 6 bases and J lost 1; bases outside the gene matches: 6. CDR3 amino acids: CASRKQGAINYGYTF. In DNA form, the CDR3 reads TGTGCCAGCAGGAAACAGGGGGCGATTAACTATGGCTACACCTTC.

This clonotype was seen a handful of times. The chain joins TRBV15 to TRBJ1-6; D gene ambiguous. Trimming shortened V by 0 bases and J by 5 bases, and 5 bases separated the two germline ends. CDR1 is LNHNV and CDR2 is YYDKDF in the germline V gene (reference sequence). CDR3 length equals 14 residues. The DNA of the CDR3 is TGTGCCACCAGCAGAGAGAGGGATAATTCACCCCTCCACTTT. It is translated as CATSRERDNSPLHF.

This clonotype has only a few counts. The CDR3 DNA sequence: TGTGCCAGCAGCCAAGATAGGCTAGCGGGAGGTGGCGAGCAGTACTTC. Its protein is CASSQDRLAGGGEQYF. The chain recombines TRBV3-1 with TRBJ2-7; 11 nucleotides line up with TRBD2. CDR1 and CDR2 from the germline V gene are LGHDT and YNNKEL (reference sequence). J lost 6 bases, V lost 0 bases, and 7 bases had no gene match. There are 16 residues in the CDR3.

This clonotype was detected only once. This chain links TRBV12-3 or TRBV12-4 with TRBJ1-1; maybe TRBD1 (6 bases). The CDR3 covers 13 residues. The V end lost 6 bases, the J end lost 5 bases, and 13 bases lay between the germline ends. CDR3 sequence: CASSRGLGTEAFF. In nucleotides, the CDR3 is TGTGCCAGCAGCCGGGGGCTGGGGACTGAAGCTTTCTTT.

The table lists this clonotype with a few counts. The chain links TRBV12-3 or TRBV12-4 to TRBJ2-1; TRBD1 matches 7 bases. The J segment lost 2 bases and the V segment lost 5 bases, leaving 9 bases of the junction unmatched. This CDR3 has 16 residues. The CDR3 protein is CASSGEPGGPYNEQFF. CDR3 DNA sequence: TGTGCCAGCAGTGGCGAACCAGGGGGTCCCTACAATGAGCAGTTCTTC.